Listed below are T cell receptor beta chains from one sample, sequenced in a study of cytomegalovirus exposure and HLA in healthy donors. Repertoires were generated with immunoSEQ multiplex PCR, while TCRdb's copy carries only in-frame clones and drops some. Found here are about 140,000 clones, roughly 9.6% of them singletons; the top ten hold around 7%. Sequenced material: PBMCs. The source is a middle-aged woman in good health and CMV-seropositive. Both conserved end residues are part of each CDR3. Each record gives: J gene, V gene, CDR3 length, CDR3 protein.

j_gene: TRBJ1-5; v_gene: TRBV7-6; len: 17; CDR3aa: CASSLGGVEGGNQPQHF
j_gene: TRBJ2-2; v_gene: TRBV7-9; len: 14; CDR3aa: CASGVGPSTGELFF
j_gene: TRBJ2-7; v_gene: TRBV2; len: 15; CDR3aa: CASSPYGTGVYEQYF
j_gene: TRBJ1-1; v_gene: TRBV6-5; len: 13; CDR3aa: CASSPRGNTEAFF
j_gene: TRBJ2-7; v_gene: TRBV28; len: 11; CDR3aa: CASRLGSEQYF
j_gene: TRBJ2-7; v_gene: TRBV7-8; len: 13; CDR3aa: CASSRPTAYEQYF
j_gene: TRBJ1-4; v_gene: TRBV7-8; len: 13; CDR3aa: CASSLDITEKLFF
j_gene: TRBJ2-7; v_gene: TRBV5-1; len: 11; CDR3aa: CASSHDSEQYF
j_gene: TRBJ1-1; v_gene: TRBV4-3; len: 15; CDR3aa: CASSQEGGADTEAFF
j_gene: TRBJ2-3; v_gene: TRBV19; len: 13; CDR3aa: CASSKPSTDTQYF
j_gene: TRBJ2-2; v_gene: TRBV10-2; len: 17; CDR3aa: CASSETPGGSDTGELFF
j_gene: TRBJ1-1; v_gene: TRBV12-2; len: 14; CDR3aa: CASRPDRVATEAFF
j_gene: TRBJ1-1; v_gene: TRBV27; len: 16; CDR3aa: CASSFDRGTGGGRAFF
j_gene: TRBJ1-6; v_gene: TRBV6-5; len: 14; CDR3aa: CASTSRGRNSPLHF
j_gene: TRBJ2-5; v_gene: TRBV9; len: 15; CDR3aa: CASSAGGAAQETQYF
j_gene: TRBJ1-2; v_gene: TRBV6-5; len: 16; CDR3aa: CASSYIGTGNGGGYTF
j_gene: TRBJ2-1; v_gene: TRBV6-6; len: 13; CDR3aa: CASEGSSYNEQFF
j_gene: TRBJ2-5; v_gene: TRBV18; len: 17; CDR3aa: CASSPPGTSGGRETQYF
j_gene: TRBJ2-6; v_gene: TRBV7-9; len: 16; CDR3aa: CASSPTVFSGANVLTF
j_gene: TRBJ2-1; v_gene: TRBV6-1; len: 15; CDR3aa: CASRMTSGHYNEQFF
j_gene: TRBJ1-2; v_gene: TRBV2; len: 16; CDR3aa: CASNGPGQSSNYGYTF
j_gene: TRBJ1-1; v_gene: TRBV2; len: 14; CDR3aa: CASSLQGAGTEAFF
j_gene: TRBJ2-7; v_gene: TRBV5-6; len: 15; CDR3aa: CASSLPGLNSHEQYF
j_gene: TRBJ1-2; v_gene: TRBV7-6; len: 14; CDR3aa: CASSLGGGNYGYTF
j_gene: TRBJ1-2; v_gene: TRBV9; len: 16; CDR3aa: CASSVAPGQGDYGYTF
j_gene: TRBJ1-3; v_gene: TRBV5-4; len: 14; CDR3aa: CASSPDRSGNTIYF